Shown below are 12 T cell receptor beta chains from a single sample sequenced in a study of cytomegalovirus exposure and HLA in healthy donors. PCR amplification relied on 60 Vbeta primers (plus 13 Jbeta primers). Sequencing used immunoSEQ multiplex PCR; TCRdb keeps in-frame clones, though not all of them. The sample consists of roughly 99,000 clones, approximately 79% of them appearing once. The specimen was PBMCs. The origin of the receptors is a woman between 40 and 50 years old in good health and CMV-seropositive.

This chain joins TRBV7-3 and TRBJ2-6; the D gene is possibly TRBD2 (5 bases). This CDR3 region has 15 residues. Trimming removed 2 bases at V and 7 bases at J, with 12 bases between. Germline assignment: CDR1 SGHTA and CDR2 FQGTGA. In DNA form, the CDR3 reads TGTGCCAGCAGCTTAGTTCCGGGAACTGCCAACGTCCTGACTTTC. It specifies CASSLVPGTANVLTF. The variable domain in full, completed from reference TRBV7-3 and TRBJ2-6, reads GAGVSQTPSNKVTEKGKYVELRCDPISGHTALYWYRQSLGQGPEFLIYFQGTGAADDSGLPNDRFFAVRPEGSVSTLKIQRTERGDSAVYLCASSLVPGTANVLTFGAGSRLTVL.

This chain uses TRBV7-2 with TRBJ2-7, with D possibly matching TRBD2 (7 bases). The CDR3 is 15 residues long. V was clipped by 1 base and J by 2 bases, with 12 bases between them. The germline V gene encodes CDR1 SGHTA and CDR2 FQGNSA. The CDR3 DNA reads as TGTGCCAGCAGCTTAGGGGAGGGGGGTCCCTACGAGCAGTACTTC. Protein: CASSLGEGGPYEQYF. The full variable domain, its missing parts supplied by reference TRBV7-2 and TRBJ2-7, is GAGVSQSPSNKVTEKGKDVELRCDPISGHTALYWYRQSLGQGLEFLIYFQGNSAPDKSGLPSDRFSAERTGGSVSTLTIQRTQQEDSAVYLCASSLGEGGPYEQYFGPGTRLTVT.

The CDR3 DNA reads TGTGCCAGCAGCTCCGGGACAGGGTGGCAGACCCAGTACTTC. It is translated as CASSSGTGWQTQYF. The chain combines TRBV2 with TRBJ2-5; 9 bases are shared with TRBD1. Germline lookup yields CDR1 SNHLY and CDR2 FYNNEI. This CDR3 has 14 amino acids. V was clipped by 6 bases and J by 6 bases; unmatched bases: 8.

This chain uses TRBV6-5 with TRBJ2-1; the D gene is possibly TRBD1 (5 bases). The germline CDR1 and CDR2 sequences are MNHEY and SVGAGI. Between the trimmed V and J ends, which lost 2 bases and 6 bases, there was a span of 11 bases. The CDR3 runs 14 residues. CDR3 coding DNA: TGTGCCAGCAGTTACACATCCAGGGCCAATGAGCAGTTCTTC. The encoded protein is CASSYTSRANEQFF.

The CDR3 protein is CASSSGTGVEKLFF. In nucleotides, the CDR3 is TGCGCCAGCAGCTCCGGGACAGGGGTCGAAAAACTGTTTTTT. V is TRBV5-1 and J is TRBJ1-4, with TRBD1 matching over 10 bases. CDR1 and CDR2 (germline): SGHRS, YFSETQ. Germline trimming cut 3 bases from V and 8 bases from J; bases unmatched to any gene: 4. There are 14 residues in the CDR3.

V and J are TRBV25-1 and TRBJ1-1; 7 nucleotides match TRBD1. This CDR3 comprises 17 residues. The germline V gene has CDR1 MGHDK and CDR2 SYGVNS. Unmatched junction bases numbered 13, after V lost 4 bases and J lost 2 bases. CDR3 sequence (DNA): TGTGCCAGCAGTGGAAAATTCTCGACAGGGAGAAACACTGAAGCTTTCTTT. Translating it yields CASSGKFSTGRNTEAFF.

This clone came up once. This chain connects TRBV30 to TRBJ1-4; D is perhaps TRBD1 (6 bases). The CDR3 runs 15 residues. The germline gives CDR1 GTSNPN, CDR2 SVGIG (reference sequence). Trimming pared 0 bases from V and 7 bases from J, leaving 15 bases between. The CDR3 protein is CAWSVSAGVFEKLFF. In DNA form, the CDR3 reads TGTGCCTGGAGTGTATCGGCAGGGGTGTTTGAAAAACTGTTTTTT.

V and J are TRBV7-9 and TRBJ2-6; D gene unclear. V was pared by 2 bases and J by 6 bases, with 8 bases between. Germline V CDR1 and CDR2: SEHNR, FQNEAQ (reference sequence). The CDR3 loop spans 14 amino acids. CDR3 nucleotides: TGTGCCAGCAGCTTATGGGCCCTGGCCAACGTCCTGACTTTC. Its translation is CASSLWALANVLTF.

This clone occurred a few times. The chain recombines TRBV10-2 with TRBJ2-3; D is possibly TRBD2 (7 bases). From germline, CDR1 is WSHSY and CDR2 SAAADI. The germline V and J ends were trimmed by 7 bases and 4 bases, with 15 bases remaining between them. The CDR3 is 14 residues long. CDR3 amino acids: CASTGGPGADTQYF. CDR3 nucleotides: TGCGCCAGCACCGGGGGGCCGGGGGCAGATACGCAGTATTTT.

V is TRBV7-2 and J is TRBJ2-5; 11 bases are a match to TRBD2. This CDR3 is built from 16 residues. Looked up from germline, CDR1 is SGHTA and CDR2 is FQGNSA. V lost 6 bases to trimming and J lost 2 bases; unmatched junction nucleotides: 8. The CDR3 reads CASRPTSSGGQETQYF. Written as DNA, the CDR3 is TGTGCCAGCAGACCAACCTCTAGCGGGGGGCAAGAGACCCAGTACTTC.

The chain has TRBV28 and TRBJ1-1; 7 bases match TRBD1. The ends lost 8 bases at V and 4 bases at J; junction bases unmatched: 4. This CDR3 is 12 amino acids long. Germline CDR1 MDHEN, CDR2 SYDVKM. The CDR3 loop is CASRDRPTEAFF. CDR3 DNA: TGTGCCAGCCGGGACAGACCCACTGAAGCTTTCTTT. The full variable domain, completed using reference TRBV28 and TRBJ1-1, is DVKVTQSSRYLVKRTGEKVFLECVQDMDHENMFWYRQDPGLGLRLIYFSYDVKMKEKGDIPEGYSVSREKKERFSLILESASTNQTSMYLCASRDRPTEAFFGQGTRLTVV.

V is TRBV6-6 and J is TRBJ1-2; perhaps TRBD1 as D (6 bases). V lost 7 bases and J 8 bases, leaving 17 bases between the germline ends. CDR3 length: 13 residues. CDR1 is MNHNY and CDR2 is SVGAGI in the germline V gene (reference sequence). The CDR3: CASIPQGLYGYTF. The CDR3 DNA is TGTGCCAGCATTCCGCAGGGGTTATACGGCTACACCTTC.